This record concerns one TCR beta chain sequence. The target antigen is unknown. These data come from a study of cytomegalovirus exposure and HLA in healthy donors. Study results and limitations: With later analysis, a missense DCLRE1C variant became linked to TCR beta V- and J-gene trimming. A later analysis reportedly found fewer N-insertions in an Asian-associated ancestry cluster than the approximately 660-donor mean.

The PCR ran on 60 Vbeta and 13 Jbeta primers. Clones were sequenced by immunoSEQ multiplex PCR, and TCRdb holds only the in-frame ones, with some missing. Of about 140,000 clones in the sample, about 76% are singletons; the top ten hold about 3.4%. Germline lookup yields CDR1 SQVTM and CDR2 ANQGSEA. The CDR3 contains 13 residues. J was trimmed by 5 bases and V by 2 bases; bases with no gene match: 5. The TCR originated in a female donor in good health and CMV-seronegative. The gene calls are TRBV29-1 and TRBJ2-7; 8 positions match TRBD1. Material for sequencing was PBMCs. The CDR3 DNA reads TGCAGCGTTGAACAGGACAGGGCGGACGAGCAGTACTTC. Its protein is CSVEQDRADEQYF.